This T cell receptor beta chain was sequenced during a study of shared clonotypes between healthy human individuals. Study-wide findings and caveats: Generation of non-shared clonotypes was less probable than generation of clonotypes shared by all four donors. For naive CD4 cells, around 5.1% of clonotypes were shared across a handful of donors.

The method was immunoSEQ multiplex PCR; TCRdb's version includes in-frame clones alone and lacks a portion of them. The sample consists of approximately 2.5 million clones, roughly 93% of them appearing once. CD4+ cells yielded CD45RA+ naive and CD45RA-negative memory subsets. A note on this clone: Its target is not known.

CDR1 is MDHEN, CDR2 SYDVKM, per germline. The CDR3 is made up of 13 amino acids. V was trimmed by 1 base and J by 4 bases, leaving 7 bases between them. The sequence derives from a man between 18 and 35 years old in good health. Some clones in this sample may be carry-over from other donors' samples. The sample consisted of naive CD4+ T cells from PBMCs. Specified subset: CD45RA+ positively selected. This rearrangement joins TRBV28 to TRBJ1-2, with TRBD1 as a possible D gene (5 bases). CDR3 nucleotide sequence: TGTGCCAGCAGTTTATTGGGGGTCTATGGCTACACCTTC. Encoded protein: CASSLLGVYGYTF.